These 3 T cell receptor beta chains came from one sample sequenced in a study of metastatic and nonmetastatic thyroid tumors. Each patient went into thyroid surgery without having received any treatment. TCRdb re-called the PCR reads through MiXCR. The sample contains more than 9,000 clones, around 30% of which appear only once. Sequencing input: tumor tissue. The receptors here all came from a male donor with papillary thyroid cancer or a benign thyroid nodule (not recorded which). Some clones in this sample may be carry-over from other donors' samples.

This clone was recorded many times. The chain recombines TRBV7-9 with TRBJ2-3; the match to TRBD2 covers 13 bases. This CDR3 spans 16 amino acids. Germline lookup yields CDR1 SEHNR and CDR2 FQNEAQ (reference sequence). With 5 bases clipped from V and 2 bases from J, the junction kept 4 bases outside the gene matches. The CDR3, as DNA: TGTGCCAGCAGCCCAGGGACTAGCGGGACCACAGATACGCAGTATTTT. Its protein is CASSPGTSGTTDTQYF.

By share, this clone counts as medium-sized. V gene TRBV7-8 combines with J gene TRBJ2-7; D is undetermined. Germline V gene data show CDR1 as SGHVS and CDR2 as FQNEAQ. The CDR3 totals 15 residues. V was pared by 5 bases and J by 3 bases, with 17 bases between. CDR3 protein: CASSPAPDGFYEQYF. The DNA of the CDR3 is TGTGCCAGCAGCCCCGCCCCGGACGGATTCTACGAGCAGTACTTC.

This clone was seen only once. One base away lies a much larger clone, so this may be a sequencing read error. This sample also contains other DNA sequences that code for the same CDR3. V gene TRBV4-1 combines with J gene TRBJ2-2, with 7 positions matching TRBD1. Looked up from germline, CDR1 is MGHRA and CDR2 is YSYEKL. This CDR3 has 14 amino acids. CDR3 protein: CASSQGDRAGELFF. The DNA of the CDR3 is TGCGCCAGCAGCCAGGGAGACAGGGCCGGTGAGCTGTTTTTT.